The 9 T cell receptor beta chains in this list originate from one sample, sequenced in a study of blood T cell repertoires in COVID-19. Profiled with immunoSEQ multiplex PCR; TCRdb holds only in-frame clones, not every one. The data show about 89,000 clones, with more than 70% seen just once and 13% to 15% held by the top ten. Material for sequencing was peripheral blood. Receptors were obtained from a woman aged 80 or older with acute or convalescent COVID-19.

The chain is built from TRBV7-2 and TRBJ1-5; D unclear. The V gene's germline CDR1 is SGHTA and CDR2 FQGNSA. V lost 5 bases and J 4 bases, leaving 12 bases between the germline ends. The CDR3 length is 14 residues. CDR3: CASSPDGVNQPQHF. The CDR3 bases are TGTGCCAGCAGCCCAGACGGGGTAAATCAGCCCCAGCATTTT.

The chain is built from TRBV19 and TRBJ2-1; 8 bases map to TRBD2. The CDR3 runs 15 residues. In germline, CDR1 is LNHDA, CDR2 SQIVND (reference sequence). V was clipped by 3 bases and J by 7 bases; unmatched bases: 8. The CDR3 region is CASSMAAGAPNEQFF. As DNA, the CDR3 is TGTGCCAGTAGTATGGCAGCGGGGGCTCCGAATGAGCAGTTCTTC.

This clone was picked up one time. The chain combines TRBV7-9 with TRBJ2-5; D might be TRBD2 (5 bases). Germline V gene lookup returns CDR1 SEHNR and CDR2 FQNEAQ (reference sequence). Trimming stripped 5 bases from V and 4 bases from J, with 20 bases between. The CDR3 spans 16 residues. CDR3 residues: CASSTLLEGIGETQYF. CDR3 bases: TGTGCCAGCAGCACTCTCCTAGAGGGTATTGGAGAGACCCAGTACTTC.

DNA of the CDR3: TGTGCCAGCAGCTTAAGCCTTGGGCCCAATCAGCCCCAGCATTTT. Amino acids: CASSLSLGPNQPQHF. The chain employs TRBV7-2 and TRBJ1-5; no clear D. The CDR3 runs 15 residues. Germline V lookup: CDR1 SGHTA, CDR2 FQGNSA. The V gene lost 2 bases and the J gene lost 3 bases, with 11 bases spanning the gap.

The rearrangement links TRBV28 to TRBJ1-2, with no clear D. CDR1 and CDR2 (germline): MDHEN, SYDVKM. This CDR3 has 13 amino acids. Trimming took off 6 bases at V and 2 bases at J, with 10 bases between the two ends. CDR3 in amino acids: CASRRAPNYGYTF. The CDR3 DNA is TGTGCCAGCAGGAGGGCCCCGAACTATGGCTACACCTTC.

This chain links TRBV18 with TRBJ1-3; perhaps TRBD1 as D (6 bases). V dropped 0 bases and J dropped 8 bases, with 11 bases sitting between them. Germline loops: CDR1 KGHSH, CDR2 LQKENI. The CDR3 loop spans 14 amino acids. The CDR3 spells CASSPPSRGDTIYF. The DNA for the CDR3 is TGTGCCAGCTCACCACCCAGCAGGGGAGACACCATATATTTT. Based on the CDR3 plus reference TRBV18 and TRBJ1-3, the full variable domain is NAGVMQNPRHLVRRRGQEARLRCSPMKGHSHVYWYRQLPEEGLKFMVYLQKENIIDESGMPKERFSAEFPKEGPSILRIQQVVRGDSAAYFCASSPPSRGDTIYFGEGSWLTVV.

This chain links TRBV7-2 with TRBJ2-3; D might be TRBD2 (6 bases). V lost 3 bases and J 6 bases, leaving 10 bases between the germline ends. The CDR3 spans 13 residues. Germline lookup yields CDR1 SGHTA and CDR2 FQGNSA. DNA of the CDR3: TGTGCCAGCAGCTTGACTAGTGTGGATACGCAGTATTTT. Its translation is CASSLTSVDTQYF.

This chain connects TRBV19 to TRBJ1-1; tentatively, D is TRBD1 (5 bases). Germline V lookup: CDR1 LNHDA, CDR2 SQIVND (reference sequence). V lost 7 bases to trimming and J lost 4 bases, with 19 bases between them. The CDR3 is 15 amino acids. Written as DNA, the CDR3 is TGTGCCAGTATCGAACGGGGGGGATGGACCACTGAAGCTTTCTTT. It is translated as CASIERGGWTTEAFF.

This clone came up many times. V and J are TRBV2 and TRBJ1-4; TRBD1 aligns across 8 bases. Germline V gene lookup returns CDR1 SNHLY and CDR2 FYNNEI. The CDR3 spans 16 residues. V gave up 0 bases and J gave up 6 bases; unmatched junction bases: 6. Written as DNA, the CDR3 is TGTGCCAGCAGTGAAGCGTCCGGACAGGGAGATGAAAAACTGTTTTTT. It encodes CASSEASGQGDEKLFF.